This TCR beta chain was recovered during a study of T cells in Graves' hyperthyroidism and ophthalmopathy. In the study overall: Initial diagnosis, before any treatment, was when peripheral blood was collected.

Amplified TCR beta CDR3 regions derived from RNA transcripts. An initial round of RT-PCR targeting the TCR CDR3 relied on the HTBI primer set. TCRdb recomputed calls from the multiplex PCR reads with MiXCR, one row per CDR3 protein. The sample has about 640,000 distinct CDR3 sequences; roughly 15% are singletons. General study points: Model output signaled ophthalmopathy a median roughly six months ahead of onset.

Regarding this clonotype: Its specificity is not known.

This CDR3 spans 15 amino acids. Material: blood. This TCR derives from a woman aged 45-60 years with Graves' ophthalmopathy. The gene calls are TRBV3-2 and TRBJ2-1; TRBD2 was called by the table and not checked on the DNA. TRBV3-2 is described as a pseudogene. CDR3 loop: CASSQSGTAFNEQFF. The CDR3 nucleotides read TGTGCCAGCAGCCAAAGCGGGACTGCTTTTAATGAGCAGTTCTTC.